The TCR beta chain described here comes from a study of blood T cell repertoires in COVID-19 (dated by TCRdb to 2020 to 2021). Context from the whole study: The collaborator samples originated in the United States, Italy and Spain and spanned the acute and convalescent phases of COVID-19. The prospective study material was composed of cDNA or gDNA derived from T cells, B-cell-depleted T cells, or PBMCs. Deeply sampled blood TCRbeta repertoires from subjects exposed to, actively infected with, or recovered from COVID-19 were included in the dataset. The repertoires were released in a freely available public database meant as a resource for research on the immune response to SARS-CoV-2. Samples came from the ongoing ImmuneRACE study (first 160 participants) plus 1,254 subjects from 6 global collaborators. The sample metadata nearly always contained a de-identified subject ID, COVID-19 status, age in years and sex. Where available, HLA class I and class II types were obtained from metadata supplied by the sample provider rather than from assay-based typing.

Comment on this clone: This receptor's antigen is unknown. Within one base of it there is no much larger clone, and no base qualities were kept.

In Seattle, one collaborating source enrolled patients while the infection was active and tracked those patients longitudinally over the course of disease. The collaborating institutions used their own protocols to collect whole blood in K2EDTA tubes. Collaborator samples were shipped for TCRbeta analysis as frozen whole blood, isolated PBMCs, or DNA extracted from either sample type. Study-wide findings and limitations: The amount of clinical and demographic metadata varied by source and participant and was provided uncurated.

TCRbeta CDR3 regions were amplified from genomic DNA by means of the immunoSEQ Assay, a bias-controlled multiplex PCR. The authors' pipeline ran thus. Nucleated cell counts per sample were estimated from amplification of reference gene primers within the assay. To quantify the absolute abundance of each unique TCRbeta CDR3 rearrangement, sequence reads were collapsed and filtered. Productive Simpson clonality was computed per sample as the square root of Simpson's diversity index over productive rearrangements. TCRdb obtained this table from immuneACCESS and retained in-frame rearrangements with V and J assigned. These tables miss some clones; where compared with another copy, unresolved V genes account for less than half of the shortfall, and the remainder is unexplained. V, J and clone size reflect that table, while D and trimming were determined from the DNA. Counted in this sample were around 150,000 clones; over 85% of them appeared once. About 2% of the sample rests with the top ten.

V is reduced by 1 base and J by 6 bases, leaving a spacing of 10 bases between them. As encoded in the germline V gene, CDR1 is SGHTA while CDR2 is FQGNSA. From cysteine to phenylalanine, the CDR3 is 13 amino acids long. Left in the record is the CDR3 DNA by itself, 39 bases read in frame from the first base. The receptor's source is a woman aged 60-75 years with COVID-19, enrolled during active disease. Sequenced: peripheral blood. The chain joins TRBV7-2 to TRBJ2-7; tentative D gene TRBD2, with 5 bases matching. The DNA is TGTGCCAGCAGCTTAGTGTCGGGGTCCGAGCAGTACTTC. Its amino acids are CASSLVSGSEQYF.